This is a list of T cell receptor beta chains from one sample in a study of blood T cells in healthy people across ages. TCRdb called the 5' RACE reads again in MiXCR, with one record for every CDR3 protein. This sample has about 750,000 distinct CDR3 sequences, with about 48% found just once. The sample comprised blood. The receptors stem from an elderly man in good health. Both conserved end residues are part of each CDR3. D genes are given only for firm matches.

V gene,D gene,CDR3 length,J gene,CDR3 protein
TRBV5-6,NA,16,TRBJ2-1,CASSPEWGSSYNEQFF
TRBV29-1,NA,12,TRBJ2-7,CSATGLSYEQYF
TRBV16,TRBD1,15,TRBJ1-1,CASSQSGTGYTEAFF
TRBV10-3,TRBD2,16,TRBJ2-1,CAIRKNSGSSYNEQFF
TRBV6-6,TRBD2,17,TRBJ2-1,CASSYSASGGFYNEQFF
TRBV7-3,NA,14,TRBJ1-1,CASSIHEGGTEAFF
TRBV29-1,TRBD2,14,TRBJ2-1,CSVEPGGTYNEQFF
TRBV12-3/TRBV12-4,TRBD2,17,TRBJ2-3,CASLRLTGGSSTDTQYF
TRBV29-1,NA,12,TRBJ2-5,CSVGGLQETQYF
TRBV7-2,NA,13,TRBJ2-1,CASSLAGLYEQFF
TRBV10-3,NA,13,NA,CAISRDVAYEQYF
TRBV27,TRBD2,17,TRBJ2-4,CASSWGAAGGAKNIQYF
TRBV6-5,NA,14,TRBJ1-2,CASSYGAGIYGYTF
TRBV6-1,TRBD1,13,TRBJ2-5,CASTRQGLETQYF
TRBV9,TRBD2,17,TRBJ2-3,CASSVVSGRISTDTQYF
TRBV28,TRBD1,13,TRBJ2-3,CAISADRARYAYF
TRBV7-2,TRBD2,17,TRBJ2-1,CASSLVGGRAKNNEQFF
TRBV7-3,TRBD1,17,TRBJ2-1,CASSPWAPGTANNEQFF
TRBV4-1,TRBD2,17,TRBJ2-1,CASSQEPGLAVYNEQFF
TRBV3-1,NA,15,TRBJ1-5,CASSQDARANQPQHF
TRBV25-1,NA,13,NA,CASSRQGEGTQYF
TRBV7-8,NA,13,TRBJ2-1,CASSFNRDNEQFF
TRBV5-1,TRBD2,15,TRBJ2-1,CASSLELAGGNEQFF
TRBV6-1,NA,16,TRBJ1-1,CASSEEWPGLNTEAFF
TRBV10-3,NA,15,TRBJ1-1,CAISEPAGKNTEAFF
TRBV27,NA,14,TRBJ2-5,CASSSRTVQETQYF
TRBV20-1,NA,20,TRBJ2-1,CSASYGAPGRAGGLYNEQFF